What follows is one T cell receptor (beta chain) and its context. As yet, its antigen is unknown. Here immunoSEQ multiplex PCR was the method, and the copy in TCRdb shows in-frame clones only, minus some. The repertoire has approximately 71,000 clones, 88% of them found once; the top ten carry around 8%. This sample was included in a study of T cell responses to AZD1222 COVID-19 vaccine. Study summary: Whether given at about 4 or about 12 weeks, second doses were pooled.

CDR1 and CDR2 (germline): MNHEY, SVGAGI. CDR3 length equals 15 residues. The V and J ends lost 5 bases and 10 bases, in that order; junction bases with no gene match: 14. Study-wide results and caveats: Researchers took repertoire samples only after the peak T cell response had come.

The chain uses TRBV6-5 and TRBJ2-1, with 7 bases matching TRBD2. Here the sequenced sample was peripheral blood, taken on day 0 of AZD1222 vaccination. This sequence originates from an adult in good health. This chain's CDR3 is CASSTWSGVPGEQFF. The CDR3 DNA reads TGTGCCAGCAGTACTTGGAGCGGGGTCCCCGGGGAGCAGTTCTTC.